The rows below give T cell receptor beta chains drawn from one sample of a study of beta chain features in type 1 diabetes. Sequenced by immunoSEQ multiplex PCR; TCRdb stores in-frame clones only, minus some. Of about 470,000 clones in the sample, 30% were seen once. The specimen sequenced was naive CD4+ T cells from blood. The receptors derive from a man aged 18 to 29 in good health. The CDR3 runs from the conserved cysteine through the conserved F or W. The D gene is left open where the match is weak. Size is stated for part of the rows, as once, few or many counts, or as a class when the clone is expanded.

size: NA; J: TRBJ2-5; V: TRBV29-1; D: NA; DNA: TGCAGCGTTGTAAAGGGGTCGGAGACCCAGTACTTC; CDR3: CSVVKGSETQYF
size: few; J: TRBJ1-2; V: TRBV2; D: TRBD1; DNA: TGTGCCAGCAGGACGACAGGGGCTAACTATGGCTACACCTTC; CDR3: CASRTTGANYGYTF
size: few; J: TRBJ2-5; V: TRBV21-1; D: NA; DNA: TGTGCCAGCAGCTCTCAAGGACTGGCCCAAGAGACCCAGTACTTC; CDR3: CASSSQGLAQETQYF
size: NA; J: TRBJ1-2; V: TRBV6-1; D: TRBD1; DNA: TGTGCCAGCAGGGATCCGGGACAGCACATTTATGGCTACACCTTC; CDR3: CASRDPGQHIYGYTF
size: few; J: TRBJ2-3; V: TRBV5-4; D: TRBD1; DNA: TGTGCCAGCAGCTTGAGAGGACAGGGCACAGATACGCAGTATTTT; CDR3: CASSLRGQGTDTQYF
size: few; J: TRBJ2-3; V: TRBV27; D: TRBD2; DNA: TGTGCCAGCAGTTCACCGGGACTAGCCTCAGATACGCAGTATTTT; CDR3: CASSSPGLASDTQYF
size: few; J: TRBJ2-3; V: TRBV5-4; D: NA; DNA: TGTGCCAGCAGCTTGCCAGGCACAGATACGCAGTATTTT; CDR3: CASSLPGTDTQYF
size: NA; J: TRBJ1-4; V: TRBV29-1; D: NA; DNA: TGCAGCGTTGAAGTCCAGCCAGGGGAAAAACTGTTTTTT; CDR3: CSVEVQPGEKLFF
size: NA; J: TRBJ2-3; V: TRBV12-5; D: NA; DNA: TGTGCTAGTGGCTTCCTGGGCACAGATACGCAGTATTTT; CDR3: CASGFLGTDTQYF
size: NA; J: TRBJ1-2; V: TRBV6-6; D: NA; DNA: TGTGCCAGCAGTTACTCAGCGGCCTATGGCTACACCTTC; CDR3: CASSYSAAYGYTF
size: NA; J: TRBJ2-7; V: TRBV7-2; D: TRBD1; DNA: TGTGCCAGCAGCTTAGACAGGGGTTCCTACGAGCAGTACTTC; CDR3: CASSLDRGSYEQYF
size: few; J: TRBJ2-7; V: TRBV4-1; D: NA; DNA: TGCGCCAGCAGCCAAGGCCTTTTGGCAGGGTCCTACGAGCAGTACTTC; CDR3: CASSQGLLAGSYEQYF
size: few; J: TRBJ2-3; V: TRBV19; D: NA; DNA: TGTGCCAGTACGGTGACTGGTAGTCGCACGCAGTATTTT; CDR3: CASTVTGSRTQYF
size: few; J: TRBJ2-7; V: TRBV7-9; D: NA; DNA: TGTGCCAGCAGCCCGCTCTACGAGCAGTACTTC; CDR3: CASSPLYEQYF
size: NA; J: TRBJ2-1; V: TRBV20-1; D: NA; DNA: TGCAGTGCAAAGTACAATGAGCAGTTCTTC; CDR3: CSAKYNEQFF
size: NA; J: TRBJ2-1; V: TRBV7-3; D: TRBD2; DNA: TGTGCCAGCAGCTTAGCGGGAGGGACCTACAATGAGCAGTTCTTC; CDR3: CASSLAGGTYNEQFF
size: few; J: TRBJ2-5; V: TRBV30; D: TRBD2; DNA: TGTGCCTGGAGGGTCTCGACTAGCGGGGACTTC; CDR3: CAWRVSTSGDF
size: few; J: TRBJ2-3; V: TRBV30; D: NA; DNA: TGTGCCTGGAGTGCAGGGATTTCAGATACGCAGTATTTT; CDR3: CAWSAGISDTQYF
size: NA; J: TRBJ2-4; V: TRBV7-2; D: NA; DNA: TGTGCCAGCAGCTTAAGGGACCAAAACATTCAGTACTTC; CDR3: CASSLRDQNIQYF
size: few; J: TRBJ2-1; V: TRBV19; D: TRBD2; DNA: TGTGCCAGCCAAAAAGCGGGAGAGAACAATGAGCAGTTCTTC; CDR3: CASQKAGENNEQFF